This T cell receptor (beta chain) was captured in a study of T cell repertoires in cytomegalovirus infection. In regard to this clonotype: Its antigen is undetermined.

Regarding the study as a whole: Frequencies of public TCR beta families were cumulated, and this identified carriers of CMV plus the relevant HLA. There were HLA-C-restricted CMV-specific TCR beta clonotypes dominating the ex vivo response.

V was clipped by 5 bases and J by 0 bases, with 12 bases between them. This CDR3 spans 15 amino acids. Germline values: CDR1 SGHAT, CDR2 FQNNGV. TCRdb ran MiXCR on the reads and lists one entry per CDR3 protein. The data show approximately 310,000 distinct CDR3 sequences, 20% to 25% seen once. Sequenced material: cultured PBMCs, taken from culture after CMV antigen stimulation. This TCR was sampled from a human donor in good health (CMV status not recorded). Some clones in this sample may be carry-over from other donors' samples. The rearrangement joins TRBV11-2 to TRBJ2-3; perhaps TRBD1 as D (6 bases). The CDR3 here is CASSVDRSSTDTQYF. In DNA, the CDR3 is TGTGCCAGCAGCGTGGACAGATCTAGCACAGATACGCAGTATTTT.